The 3 T cell receptor beta chains given below trace back to one sample, sequenced in a study of identical twins (dated by TCRdb to about 2016). Libraries were made using 5' RACE. TCRdb names Illumina HiSeq 2000 as the instrument used. Using fastp at Q25 and MiXCR, TCRdb reprocessed the public reads and kept productive beta chains. Each entry merges the rows of one CDR3 protein and shows their most common DNA and genes. For this sample the table gives 1.5 million to 2 million distinct CDR3 sequences, of which 25% to 35% were detected only once. Over 0.25% of the sample comes from the top ten. The specimen sequenced was cord blood. These receptors originate from a newborn girl in good health.

J is TRBJ2-2 and V is TRBV5-1; TRBD2 matches at 7 bases. The CDR3 is 17 residues long. J was trimmed by 0 bases and V by 4 bases; bases with no gene match: 9. Germline CDR1 is SGHRS and CDR2 is YFSETQ. The CDR3 coding sequence is TGCGCCAGCAGCCTACGCTCCGGGACTACGAACACCGGGGAGCTGTTTTTT. It specifies CASSLRSGTTNTGELFF.

Of note for this clonotype: A much larger clonotype is one base distant, so this may be a read error. J is TRBJ2-7 and V is TRBV6-2 or TRBV6-3, with 11 bases matching TRBD2. CDR3 length: 13 residues. Germline CDR1 is MNHEY and CDR2 is SVGEGT. Trimming removed 7 bases from V and 9 bases from J; junction bases left unmatched: 8. CDR3 in amino acids: CASTPGLADGQYF. In DNA form, the CDR3 reads TGTGCCAGCACCCCGGGACTAGCGGACGGGCAGTACTTC.

The chain employs TRBV29-1 and TRBJ2-7; D ambiguous. The V gene's germline CDR1 is SQVTM and CDR2 ANQGSEA. Trimming removed 7 bases at V and 3 bases at J, with 10 bases between. This CDR3 comprises 11 residues. CDR3 DNA sequence: TGCAGCGGGTTTATAGGCTACGAGCAGTACTTC. It is translated as CSGFIGYEQYF.